Below, one T cell receptor beta chain is given with its context. Losses at the gene ends were 4 bases for V and 5 bases for J; bases not matched to a gene: 5. Germline CDR1 reads SNHLY; CDR2 reads FYNNEI. This CDR3 comprises 15 residues. TCRdb's table, derived via immunoSEQ multiplex PCR, lists solely in-frame clones and lacks some. The sample yields 90,000 to 150,000 clones, 88% seen once. These data are taken from a study of T cell responses to AZD1222 COVID-19 vaccine. The receptor was derived from an adult in good health. The chain links TRBV2 to TRBJ2-5; 12 bases map to TRBD2. Source: peripheral blood, taken on day 0 of AZD1222 vaccination. The CDR3 coding sequence is TGTGCCAGCAGTGCTAGCGGGAGGGCCGAGGAGACCCAGTACTTC. Protein: CASSASGRAEETQYF.